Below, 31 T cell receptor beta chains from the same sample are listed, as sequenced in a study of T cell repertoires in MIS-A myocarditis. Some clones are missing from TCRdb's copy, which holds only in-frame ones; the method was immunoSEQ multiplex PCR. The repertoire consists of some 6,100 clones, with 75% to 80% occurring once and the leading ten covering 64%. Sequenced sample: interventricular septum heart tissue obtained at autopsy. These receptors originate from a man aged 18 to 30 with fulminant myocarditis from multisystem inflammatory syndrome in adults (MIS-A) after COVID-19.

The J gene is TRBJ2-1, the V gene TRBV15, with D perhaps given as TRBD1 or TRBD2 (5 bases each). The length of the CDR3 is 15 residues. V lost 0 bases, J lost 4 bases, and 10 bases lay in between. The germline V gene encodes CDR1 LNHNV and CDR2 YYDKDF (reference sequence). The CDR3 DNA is TGTGCCACCAGCAGAGAAGAGAGGGGTTACAATGAGCAGTTCTTC. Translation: CATSREERGYNEQFF.

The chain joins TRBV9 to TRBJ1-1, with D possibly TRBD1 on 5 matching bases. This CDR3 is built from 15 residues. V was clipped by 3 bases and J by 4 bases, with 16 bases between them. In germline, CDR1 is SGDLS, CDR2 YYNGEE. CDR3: CASSARGRGSTEAFF. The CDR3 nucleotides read TGTGCCAGCAGCGCTCGGGGCCGGGGGAGCACTGAAGCTTTCTTT.

The CDR3 sequence: CASSQDGGGGYEQYF. The CDR3 nucleotides read TGCGCCAGCAGCCAAGATGGGGGGGGCGGGTACGAGCAGTACTTC. The chain carries TRBV4-1 and TRBJ2-7; possibly TRBD2 for D (7 bases). Germline assignment: CDR1 MGHRA and CDR2 YSYEKL. V shed 0 bases and J shed 4 bases, with 13 bases lying between them. The CDR3 contains 15 residues.

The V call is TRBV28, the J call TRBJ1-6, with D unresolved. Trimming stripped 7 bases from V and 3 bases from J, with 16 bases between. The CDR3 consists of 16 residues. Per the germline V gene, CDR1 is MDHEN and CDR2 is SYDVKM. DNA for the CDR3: TGTGCCAGCATGGGCCAGGCGTACTTCTATAATTCACCCCTCCACTTT. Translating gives CASMGQAYFYNSPLHF.

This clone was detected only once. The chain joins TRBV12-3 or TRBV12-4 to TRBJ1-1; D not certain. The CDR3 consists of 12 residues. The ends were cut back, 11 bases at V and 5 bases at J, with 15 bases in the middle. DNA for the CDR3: TGTGCCTCCAGAACATTCTCTACTGAAGCTTTCTTT. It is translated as CASRTFSTEAFF.

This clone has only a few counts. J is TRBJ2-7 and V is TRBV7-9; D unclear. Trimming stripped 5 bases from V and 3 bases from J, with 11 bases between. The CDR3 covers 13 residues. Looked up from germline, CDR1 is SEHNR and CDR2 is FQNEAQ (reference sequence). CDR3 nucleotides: TGTGCCAGCAGCCCCCGTACTAACTACGAGCAGTACTTC. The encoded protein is CASSPRTNYEQYF. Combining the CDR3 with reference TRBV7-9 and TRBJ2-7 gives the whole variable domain DTGVSQNPRHKITKRGQNVTFRCDPISEHNRLYWYRQTLGQGPEFLTYFQNEAQLEKSRLLSDRFSAERPKGSFSTLEIQRTEQGDSAMYLCASSPRTNYEQYFGPGTRLTVT.

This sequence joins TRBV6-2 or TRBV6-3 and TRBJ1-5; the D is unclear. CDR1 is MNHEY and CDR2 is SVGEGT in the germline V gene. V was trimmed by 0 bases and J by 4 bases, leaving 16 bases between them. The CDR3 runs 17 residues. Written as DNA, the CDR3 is TGTGCCAGCAGTTACTCGATCTTCCGGCAGCCGAATCAGCCCCAGCATTTT. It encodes CASSYSIFRQPNQPQHF.

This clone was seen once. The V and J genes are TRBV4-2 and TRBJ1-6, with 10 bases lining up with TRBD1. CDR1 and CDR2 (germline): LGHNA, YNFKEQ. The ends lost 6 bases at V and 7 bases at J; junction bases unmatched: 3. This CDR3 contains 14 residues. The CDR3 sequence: CASSRGQGNSPLHF. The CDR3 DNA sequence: TGTGCCAGCAGTAGGGGACAGGGGAATTCACCCCTCCACTTT.

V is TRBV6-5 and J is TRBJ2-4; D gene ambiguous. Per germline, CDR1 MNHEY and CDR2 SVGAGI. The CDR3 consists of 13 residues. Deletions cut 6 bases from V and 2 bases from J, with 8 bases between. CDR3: CASSTNPKNIQYF. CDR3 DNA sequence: TGTGCCAGCAGCACAAACCCCAAAAACATTCAGTACTTC.

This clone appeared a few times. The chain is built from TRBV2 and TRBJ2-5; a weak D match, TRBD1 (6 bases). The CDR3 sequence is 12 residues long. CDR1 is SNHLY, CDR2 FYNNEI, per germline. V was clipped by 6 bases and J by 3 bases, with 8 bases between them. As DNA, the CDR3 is TGTGCCAGCAGCTCAGGGGAAGAGACCCAGTACTTC. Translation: CASSSGEETQYF.

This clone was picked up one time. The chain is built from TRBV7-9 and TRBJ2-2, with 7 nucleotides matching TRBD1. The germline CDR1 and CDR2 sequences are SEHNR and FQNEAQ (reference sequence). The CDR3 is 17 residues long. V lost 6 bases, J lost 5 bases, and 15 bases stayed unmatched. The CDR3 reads CASRDPPGQKTTGELFF. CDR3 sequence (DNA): TGTGCCAGCAGGGATCCGCCGGGACAGAAAACTACCGGGGAGCTGTTTTTT.

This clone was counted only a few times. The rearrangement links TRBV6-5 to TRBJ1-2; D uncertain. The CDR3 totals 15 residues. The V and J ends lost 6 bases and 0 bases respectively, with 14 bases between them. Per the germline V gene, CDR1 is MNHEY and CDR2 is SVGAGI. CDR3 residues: CASRLVREANYGYTF. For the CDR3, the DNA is TGTGCCAGCAGATTGGTACGGGAAGCTAACTATGGCTACACCTTC.

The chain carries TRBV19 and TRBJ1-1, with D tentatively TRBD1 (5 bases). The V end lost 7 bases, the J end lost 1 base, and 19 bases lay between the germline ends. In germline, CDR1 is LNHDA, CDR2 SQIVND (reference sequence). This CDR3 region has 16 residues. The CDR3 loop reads CASKGDFGRGNTEAFF. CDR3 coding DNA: TGTGCCAGTAAAGGCGACTTTGGGAGGGGGAACACTGAAGCTTTCTTT.

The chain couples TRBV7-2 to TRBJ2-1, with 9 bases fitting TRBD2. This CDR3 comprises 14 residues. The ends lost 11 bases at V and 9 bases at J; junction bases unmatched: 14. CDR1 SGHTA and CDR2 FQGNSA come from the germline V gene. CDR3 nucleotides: TGTGCCGAGCAGGGTCGGGTTAGCGGGGGTGAGCAGTTCTTC. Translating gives CAEQGRVSGGEQFF.

The CDR3 sequence is CASSYGTDSNTEAFF. CDR3 in DNA: TGTGCCAGCAGTTACGGGACAGATTCGAACACTGAAGCTTTCTTT. The chain employs TRBV6-6 and TRBJ1-1; 7 positions agree with TRBD1. CDR1 is MNHNY and CDR2 is SVGAGI in the germline V gene (reference sequence). J was trimmed by 1 base and V by 2 bases; bases with no gene match: 4. CDR3 size: 15 residues.

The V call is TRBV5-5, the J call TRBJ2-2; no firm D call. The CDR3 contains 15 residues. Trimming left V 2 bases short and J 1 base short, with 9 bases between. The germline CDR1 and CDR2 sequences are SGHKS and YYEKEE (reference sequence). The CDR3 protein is CASSFRTGNTGELFF. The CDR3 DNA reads TGTGCCAGCAGCTTCAGGACCGGGAACACCGGGGAGCTGTTTTTT. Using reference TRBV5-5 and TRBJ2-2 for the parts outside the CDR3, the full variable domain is DAGVTQSPTHLIKTRGQQVTLRCSPISGHKSVSWYQQVLGQGPQFIFQYYEKEERGRGNFPDRFSARQFPNYSSELNVNALLLGDSALYLCASSFRTGNTGELFFGEGSRLTVL.

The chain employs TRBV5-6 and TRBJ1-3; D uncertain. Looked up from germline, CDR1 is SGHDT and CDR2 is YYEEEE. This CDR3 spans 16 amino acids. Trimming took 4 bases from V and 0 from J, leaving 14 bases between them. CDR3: CASSLPDNYSGNTIYF. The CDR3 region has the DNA TGTGCCAGCAGCCTACCCGACAATTACTCTGGAAACACCATATATTTT.

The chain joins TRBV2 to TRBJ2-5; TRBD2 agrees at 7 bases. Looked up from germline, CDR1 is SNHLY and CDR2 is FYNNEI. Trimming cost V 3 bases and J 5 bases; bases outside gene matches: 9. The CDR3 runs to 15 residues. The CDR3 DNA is TGTGCCAGCAGTGATAGGAGCGGGCGGGGGGAGACCCAGTACTTC. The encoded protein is CASSDRSGRGETQYF.

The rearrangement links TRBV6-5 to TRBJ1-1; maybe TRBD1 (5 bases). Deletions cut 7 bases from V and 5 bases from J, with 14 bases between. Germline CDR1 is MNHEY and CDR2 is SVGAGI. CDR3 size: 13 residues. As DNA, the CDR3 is TGTGCCAGCACCTACTCGGGGGGAACTGAAGCTTTCTTT. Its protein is CASTYSGGTEAFF.

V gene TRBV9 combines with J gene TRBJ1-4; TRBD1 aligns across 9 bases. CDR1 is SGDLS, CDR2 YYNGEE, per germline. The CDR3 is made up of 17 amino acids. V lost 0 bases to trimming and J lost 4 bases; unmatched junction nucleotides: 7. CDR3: CASSVGSGTGRNEKLFF. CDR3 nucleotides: TGTGCCAGCAGCGTAGGAAGCGGGACAGGGCGTAATGAAAAACTGTTTTTT.

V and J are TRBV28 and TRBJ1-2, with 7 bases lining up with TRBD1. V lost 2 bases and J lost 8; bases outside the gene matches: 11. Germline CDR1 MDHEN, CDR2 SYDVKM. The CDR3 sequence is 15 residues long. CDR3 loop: CASSLIPGGRGGYTF. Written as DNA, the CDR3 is TGTGCCAGCAGTTTAATACCAGGGGGAAGGGGCGGCTACACCTTC.

This CDR3 reads CASSPQAADSYNEQFF. The DNA for the CDR3 is TGTGCCAGCAGCCCGCAGGCCGCCGATTCCTACAATGAGCAGTTCTTC. The chain employs TRBV11-1 and TRBJ2-1, with unresolved D. V was cut by 5 bases and J by 1 base, with 15 bases left in between. This CDR3 region has 16 residues. CDR1 SGHAT and CDR2 FQDESV come from the germline V gene (reference sequence).

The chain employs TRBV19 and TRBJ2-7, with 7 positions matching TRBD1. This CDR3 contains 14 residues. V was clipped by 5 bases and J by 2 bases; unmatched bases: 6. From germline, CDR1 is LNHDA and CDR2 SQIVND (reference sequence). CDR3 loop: CASSVSGTAYEQYF. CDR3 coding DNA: TGTGCCAGTAGTGTATCCGGGACAGCCTACGAGCAGTACTTC. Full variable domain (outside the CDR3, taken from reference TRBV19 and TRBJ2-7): DGGITQSPKYLFRKEGQNVTLSCEQNLNHDAMYWYRQDPGQGLRLIYYSQIVNDFQKGDIAEGYSVSREKKESFPLTVTSAQKNPTAFYLCASSVSGTAYEQYFGPGTRLTVT.

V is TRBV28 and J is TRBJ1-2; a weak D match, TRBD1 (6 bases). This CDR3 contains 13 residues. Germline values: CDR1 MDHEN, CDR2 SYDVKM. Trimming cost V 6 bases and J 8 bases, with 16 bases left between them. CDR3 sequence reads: CASSSYRETGYTF. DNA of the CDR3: TGTGCCAGCAGCTCATACAGGGAAACGGGCTACACCTTC.

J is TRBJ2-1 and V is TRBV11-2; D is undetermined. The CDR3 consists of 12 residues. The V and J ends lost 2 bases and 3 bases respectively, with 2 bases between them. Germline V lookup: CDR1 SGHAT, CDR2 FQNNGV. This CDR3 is CASSLYYNEQFF. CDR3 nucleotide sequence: TGTGCCAGCAGCTTATACTACAATGAGCAGTTCTTC.

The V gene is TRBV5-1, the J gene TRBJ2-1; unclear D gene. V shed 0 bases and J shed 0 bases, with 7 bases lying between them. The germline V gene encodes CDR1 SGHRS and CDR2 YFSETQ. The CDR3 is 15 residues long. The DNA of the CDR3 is TGCGCCAGCAGCTTGGTAGGGCTCTCCTACAATGAGCAGTTCTTC. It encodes CASSLVGLSYNEQFF.

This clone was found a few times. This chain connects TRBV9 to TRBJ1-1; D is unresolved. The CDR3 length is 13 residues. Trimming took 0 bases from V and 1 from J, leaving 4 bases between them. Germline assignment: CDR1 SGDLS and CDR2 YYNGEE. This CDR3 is CASSVGWNTEAFF. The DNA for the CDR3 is TGTGCCAGCAGCGTAGGGTGGAACACTGAAGCTTTCTTT. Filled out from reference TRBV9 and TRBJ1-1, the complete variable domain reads DSGVTQTPKHLITATGQRVTLRCSPRSGDLSVYWYQQSLDQGLQFLIQYYNGEERAKGNILERFSAQQFPDLHSELNLSSLELGDSALYFCASSVGWNTEAFFGQGTRLTVV.

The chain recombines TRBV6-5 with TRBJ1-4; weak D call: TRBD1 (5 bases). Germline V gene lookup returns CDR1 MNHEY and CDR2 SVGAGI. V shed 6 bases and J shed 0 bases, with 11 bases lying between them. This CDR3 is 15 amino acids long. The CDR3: CASSVLGATNEKLFF. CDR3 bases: TGTGCCAGCAGCGTTTTGGGGGCAACTAATGAAAAACTGTTTTTT.

The DNA of the CDR3 is TGCGCCAGCAGCCAAGCGGGGGGGGCAAGTGGCTACACCTTC. It yields the protein CASSQAGGASGYTF. The chain employs TRBV4-3 and TRBJ1-2, with D tentatively TRBD1 (6 bases). There are 14 residues in the CDR3. Germline assignment: CDR1 LGHNA and CDR2 YSLEER. V gave up 1 base and J gave up 7 bases, with 13 bases separating them.

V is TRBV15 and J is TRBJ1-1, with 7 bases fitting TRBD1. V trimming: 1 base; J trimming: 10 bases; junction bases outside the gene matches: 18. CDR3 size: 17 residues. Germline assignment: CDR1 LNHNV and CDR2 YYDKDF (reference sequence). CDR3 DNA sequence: TGTGCCACCAGCAGAGGTTACCCCGGGGACAGAGGTTCTTCAGCTTTCTTT. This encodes CATSRGYPGDRGSSAFF.

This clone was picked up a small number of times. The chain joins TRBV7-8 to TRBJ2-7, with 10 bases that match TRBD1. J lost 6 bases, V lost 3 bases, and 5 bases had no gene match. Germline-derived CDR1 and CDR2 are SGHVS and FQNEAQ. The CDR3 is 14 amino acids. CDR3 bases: TGTGCCAGCAGCTTCGGACAGGGGGGAGGCGAGCAGTACTTC. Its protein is CASSFGQGGGEQYF.